What follows are 15 T cell receptor beta chains derived from one specimen sequenced in a study of spatial heterogeneity in lung cancer. Study findings and constraints: Higher tumor mutation counts went along with higher counts of expanded intratumoral alpha and beta TCRs.

TCRdb ran MiXCR on the 5' RACE reads and lists one entry per CDR3 protein. The data contain more than 25,000 distinct CDR3 sequences, roughly 6.9% of them seen just once; the ten biggest clones take up approximately 23%. Time point in this sample: sample taken at primary tumor resection. No antigens are known for them. Sequenced material: lung tumor tissue, taken at surgery. Source of these receptors: a male donor with early-stage non-small cell lung cancer.

This clonotype has more than one count but fewer than ten. The chain couples TRBV20-1 to TRBJ2-1, with 9 bases identical to TRBD2. The germline V gene has CDR1 DFQATT and CDR2 SNEGSKA (reference sequence). The V and J ends lost 4 bases and 1 base, in that order; junction bases with no gene match: 2. The CDR3 covers 14 residues. CDR3 sequence: CSANSGGSYNEQFF. For the CDR3, the DNA is TGCAGTGCTAACAGCGGGGGGTCCTACAATGAGCAGTTCTTC.

By frequency in the sample, this clonotype is medium-sized (0.01 to 0.1%). The gene calls are TRBV10-3 and TRBJ1-1, with D perhaps matching TRBD1 (6 bases). Germline V CDR1 and CDR2: ENHRY, SYGVKD. V gave up 4 bases and J gave up 3 bases, with 27 bases separating them. This CDR3 has 19 residues. CDR3 sequence: CAISGGTVKGPGGYTEAFF. Written as DNA, the CDR3 is TGTGCCATCAGTGGGGGTACGGTCAAAGGACCGGGGGGCTACACTGAAGCTTTCTTT.

Notes on this clonotype: A single base separates this from a much larger clone, so it may be a read error. This sequence joins TRBV4-1 and TRBJ2-3; D unclear. The CDR3 spans 17 residues. V lost 4 bases to trimming and J lost 0 bases, with 17 bases between them. Per germline, CDR1 MGHRA and CDR2 YSYEKL. CDR3 residues: CASSPKVIDTSTDTQYF. The CDR3 nucleotides read TGCGCCAGCAGCCCAAAGGTTATCGATACTAGCACAGATACGCAGTATTTT.

This clonotype has a handful of counts. The gene calls are TRBV12-3 or TRBV12-4 and TRBJ2-1; TRBD2 agrees at 7 bases. V shed 0 bases, J shed 10 bases, and the junction held 3 bases outside the gene matches. The CDR3 is 13 amino acids. The CDR3 DNA reads TGTGCCAGCAGTTTAGCCCGGGACTACGAGCAGTTCTTC. The encoded protein is CASSLARDYEQFF.

This sequence joins TRBV6-2 or TRBV6-3 and TRBJ2-7, with a tentative D call TRBD2 (6 bases). Germline V lookup: CDR1 MNHEY, CDR2 SVGEGT. V gave up 2 bases and J gave up 0 bases, with 14 bases separating them. The CDR3 has 16 amino acids. In nucleotides, the CDR3 is TGTGCCAGCAGTTACCGGGCGGGGCCACACTCCTACGAGCAGTACTTC. Protein: CASSYRAGPHSYEQYF.

The table lists this clonotype with many counts. The chain joins TRBV4-1 to TRBJ2-5; 11 nucleotides match TRBD1. There are 15 residues in the CDR3. Germline assignment: CDR1 MGHRA and CDR2 YSYEKL. V was pared by 3 bases and J by 2 bases, with 2 bases of the junction left unmatched. CDR3 residues: CASSQGQGVQETQYF. The DNA of the CDR3 is TGCGCCAGCAGCCAGGGACAGGGGGTTCAAGAGACCCAGTACTTC.

By its share, this clonotype is medium-sized. The chain couples TRBV6-5 to TRBJ2-2; possible D gene TRBD2, 5 bases. This CDR3 has 14 residues. Germline V CDR1 and CDR2: MNHEY, SVGAGI. The V end was cut by 3 bases, the J end by 5 bases, with 10 bases between. This chain's CDR3 is CASSYDSGTGELFF. The CDR3 DNA is TGTGCCAGCAGTTATGACTCGGGGACCGGGGAGCTGTTTTTT.

This clonotype showed up many times. This rearrangement joins TRBV28 to TRBJ2-7, with D maybe TRBD1 (5 bases). Trimming took off 10 bases at V and 1 base at J, with 17 bases between the two ends. CDR1 is MDHEN, CDR2 SYDVKM, per germline. The CDR3 sequence is 14 residues long. In nucleotides, the CDR3 is TGTGCCACCGAGGACACTTTCTGGTCCTACGAGCAGTACTTC. Translating gives CATEDTFWSYEQYF.

This clonotype was seen ten or more times. CDR3 coding DNA: TGCGCCAGCAGCTTGGCAGGGCGCTATGGCTACACCTTC. This gives the protein CASSLAGRYGYTF. The chain combines TRBV5-1 with TRBJ1-2; D possibly corresponds to TRBD1 (5 bases). CDR1 and CDR2 (germline): SGHRS, YFSETQ. The CDR3 extends over 13 amino acids. The germline V and J ends were trimmed by 0 bases and 4 bases, with 7 bases remaining between them.

V usage is TRBV28 and J usage is TRBJ1-3, with D uncertain. This CDR3 has 15 residues. With 2 bases removed from V and 5 bases from J, the gap between germline ends came to 13 bases. The germline V gene encodes CDR1 MDHEN and CDR2 SYDVKM. This chain's CDR3 is CASSLSGSRRNTIYF. The DNA of the CDR3 is TGTGCCAGCAGTTTAAGCGGATCCCGAAGAAACACCATATATTTT.

The chain recombines TRBV14 with TRBJ2-2; D might be TRBD1 (5 bases). The CDR3 is 13 residues long. Germline V gene data show CDR1 as SGHDN and CDR2 as FVKESK. V lost 1 base and J 16 bases, leaving 16 bases between the germline ends. CDR3 residues: CASSQGQMSIQFF. CDR3 in DNA: TGTGCCAGCAGCCAAGGACAGATGTCTATTCAGTTTTTT. Looking up the rest from reference TRBV14 and TRBJ2-2 gives the full variable domain: EAGVTQFPSHSVIEKGQTVTLRCDPISGHDNLYWYRRVMGKEIKFLLHFVKESKQDESGMPNNRFLAERTGGTYSTLKVQPAELEDSGVYFCASSQGQMSIQFFGEGSRLTVL.

This clonotype appeared many times. The chain couples TRBV12-3 or TRBV12-4 to TRBJ2-7, with 8 bases that match TRBD1. This CDR3 is built from 14 residues. V shed 5 bases and J 5 bases; nucleotides not matched to a gene: 8. The DNA of the CDR3 is TGTGCCAGCAGTACCCGGACAGGGAGCGACGAGCAGTACTTC. Its translation: CASSTRTGSDEQYF.

This clonotype was seen only a few times. Here the CDR3 DNA reads TGTGCCAGCAGTTACAGCCCGAACACCGGGGAGCTGTTTTTT. The encoded protein is CASSYSPNTGELFF. The chain combines TRBV6-7 with TRBJ2-2; D ambiguous. TRBV6-7 is an open reading frame whose function is uncertain. V lost 2 bases and J lost 0, with 4 bases in between. This CDR3 region has 14 residues.

This clonotype has at least ten counts. V usage is TRBV12-3 or TRBV12-4 and J usage is TRBJ2-5; D is tentatively TRBD1 or TRBD2 (5 bases each). V dropped 5 bases and J dropped 3 bases, with 19 bases sitting between them. The CDR3 totals 16 residues. The CDR3 coding sequence is TGTGCCAGCAGTCCAAGAGGGACCAACCTCGAAGAGACCCAGTACTTC. It translates to CASSPRGTNLEETQYF.

In this sample, this clonotype is medium-sized. The V gene is TRBV20-1, the J gene TRBJ2-1; no clear D. CDR3 length equals 14 residues. CDR1 DFQATT and CDR2 SNEGSKA come from the germline V gene (reference sequence). Trimming took off 5 bases at V and 3 bases at J, with 14 bases between the two ends. The CDR3 protein is CSAQVSGYYNEQFF. Written as DNA, the CDR3 is TGCAGTGCTCAGGTTTCAGGCTACTACAATGAGCAGTTCTTC.